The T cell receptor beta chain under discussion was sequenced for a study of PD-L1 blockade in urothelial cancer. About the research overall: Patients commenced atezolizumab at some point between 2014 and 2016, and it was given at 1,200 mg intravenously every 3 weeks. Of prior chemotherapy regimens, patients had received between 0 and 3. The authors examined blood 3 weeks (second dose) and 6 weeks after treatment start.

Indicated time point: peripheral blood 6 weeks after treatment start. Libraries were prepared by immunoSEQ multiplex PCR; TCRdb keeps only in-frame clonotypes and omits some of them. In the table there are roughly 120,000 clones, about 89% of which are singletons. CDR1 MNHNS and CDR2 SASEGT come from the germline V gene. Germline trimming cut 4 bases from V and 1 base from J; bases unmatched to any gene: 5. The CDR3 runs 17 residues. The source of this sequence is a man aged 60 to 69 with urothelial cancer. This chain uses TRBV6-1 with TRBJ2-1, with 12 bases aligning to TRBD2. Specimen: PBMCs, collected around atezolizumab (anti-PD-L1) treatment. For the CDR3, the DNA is TGTGCCAGCAGTGTCTCACTAGCGGGGGGATCCTACAATGAGCAGTTCTTC. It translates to CASSVSLAGGSYNEQFF.